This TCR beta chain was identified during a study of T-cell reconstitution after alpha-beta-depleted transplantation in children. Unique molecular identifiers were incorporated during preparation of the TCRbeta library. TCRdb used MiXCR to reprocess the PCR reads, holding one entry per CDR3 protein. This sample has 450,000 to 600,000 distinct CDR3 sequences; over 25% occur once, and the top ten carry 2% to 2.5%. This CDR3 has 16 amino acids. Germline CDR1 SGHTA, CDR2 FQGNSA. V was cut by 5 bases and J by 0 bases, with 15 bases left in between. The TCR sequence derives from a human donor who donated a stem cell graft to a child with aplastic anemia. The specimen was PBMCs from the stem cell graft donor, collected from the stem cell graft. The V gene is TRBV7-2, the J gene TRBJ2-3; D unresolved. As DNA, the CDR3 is TGTGCCAGCAGCACCAGGACGGTCCTTAGCACAGATACGCAGTATTTT. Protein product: CASSTRTVLSTDTQYF.